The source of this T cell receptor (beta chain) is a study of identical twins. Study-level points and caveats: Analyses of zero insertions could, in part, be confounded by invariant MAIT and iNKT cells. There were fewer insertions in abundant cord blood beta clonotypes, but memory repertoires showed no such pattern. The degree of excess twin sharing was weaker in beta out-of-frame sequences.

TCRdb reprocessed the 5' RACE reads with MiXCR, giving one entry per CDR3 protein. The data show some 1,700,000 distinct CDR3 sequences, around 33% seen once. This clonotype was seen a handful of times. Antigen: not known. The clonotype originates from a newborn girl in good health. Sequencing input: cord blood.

The CDR3 loop is CASSPTAGTPWANTEAFF. CDR3 coding DNA: TGTGCCAGCAGTCCCACCGCCGGGACACCCTGGGCGAACACTGAAGCTTTCTTT. The rearrangement uses TRBV28 and TRBJ1-1; a possible D gene is TRBD1 (6 bases). The CDR3 consists of 18 residues. V lost 5 bases to trimming and J lost 1 base, with 23 bases between them. The germline CDR1 and CDR2 sequences are MDHEN and SYDVKM.